The T cell receptor (beta chain) under discussion was sequenced for a study of breast tumors, draining lymph nodes, adjacent tissues. A single record per CDR3 protein comes from TCRdb applying MiXCR to the multiplex PCR reads. The profile shows approximately 150,000 distinct CDR3 sequences, 33% of them singletons. Samples came from axillary lymph nodes draining the breast cancer. A few counts support this clonotype. There are 13 residues in the CDR3. V was clipped by 6 bases and J by 9 bases, with 15 bases between them. Germline loops: CDR1 MNHEY, CDR2 SVGEGT. The specimen was axillary lymph node tissue. This receptor was obtained from a female donor with breast cancer. Some clones in this sample may be carry-over from other donors' samples. The rearrangement joins TRBV6-2 or TRBV6-3 to TRBJ1-5, with D perhaps TRBD1 (6 bases). CDR3 sequence reads: CASSSDSRSPQHF. For the CDR3, the DNA is TGTGCCAGCAGCTCGGACAGCCGGTCGCCCCAGCATTTT.